The rows below give T cell receptor beta chains drawn from one sample of a study of T cell responses to AZD1222 COVID-19 vaccine. TCRdb's table, derived via immunoSEQ multiplex PCR, lists solely in-frame clones and lacks some. The sample shows roughly 160,000 clones, about 92% of them seen only once. Sequencing was performed on peripheral blood, taken on day 0 of AZD1222 vaccination. Receptors were obtained from an adult in good health. CDR3s include the opening cysteine and the closing phenylalanine or tryptophan. Fields, in order: clone size, D gene, V gene, J gene, CDR3 protein, CDR3 DNA. A D gene is named only where the DNA matches it firmly. Where a row states a size, it is once, few, many or the class of an expanded clone; other rows omit it.

>.|.|TRBV2|TRBJ1-5
CASTSDFNQPQHF
TGTGCCAGCACGTCAGACTTCAATCAGCCCCAGCATTTT
>.|TRBD1|TRBV7-2|TRBJ1-2
CASRVGTANYGYTF
TGTGCCAGCAGAGTCGGGACAGCTAACTATGGCTACACCTTC
>.|.|TRBV18|TRBJ1-6
CASSNGYSYNSPLHF
TGTGCCAGCTCAAACGGTTACTCCTATAATTCACCCCTCCACTTT
>.|.|TRBV9|TRBJ2-7
CASSAGTSSSYEQYF
TGTGCCAGCAGCGCCGGGACGTCCAGCTCCTACGAGCAGTACTTC
>once|.|TRBV7-2|TRBJ1-5
CASTEMGGQQPQHF
TGTGCCAGCACCGAAATGGGGGGTCAGCAGCCCCAGCATTTT
>once|.|TRBV27|TRBJ1-2
CASGLLDGPYGYTF
TGTGCCAGCGGGTTACTGGACGGTCCTTATGGCTACACCTTC
>.|TRBD1|TRBV30|TRBJ2-2
CAWSPLGQSNTGELFF
TGTGCCTGGAGCCCCTTGGGACAGTCGAACACCGGGGAGCTGTTTTTT
>.|.|TRBV4-1|TRBJ2-5
CASSQGLGGGKETQYF
TGCGCCAGCAGCCAAGGATTAGGGGGTGGTAAGGAGACCCAGTACTTC
>.|.|TRBV28|TRBJ1-2
CASSLATTVYGYTF
TGTGCCAGCAGTTTAGCCACAACAGTCTATGGCTACACCTTC
>.|.|TRBV4-1|TRBJ1-1
CASRRGTGTTEAFF
TGCGCCAGCAGGCGGGGGACGGGTACAACTGAAGCTTTCTTT
>.|TRBD2|TRBV16|TRBJ2-3
CASSRGLAGDTDTQYF
TGTGCCAGCAGCCGTGGACTAGCGGGGGACACAGATACGCAGTATTTT
>once|.|TRBV5-5|TRBJ2-6
CASSLGQTSGANVLTF
TGTGCCAGCAGCTTGGGACAAACCTCTGGGGCCAACGTCCTGACTTTC
>.|TRBD1|TRBV2|TRBJ1-1
CASSAQGDTEAFF
TGTGCCAGCAGTGCCCAGGGGGACACTGAAGCTTTCTTT
>once|.|TRBV28|TRBJ2-1
CASGRVSYNEQFF
TGTGCCAGCGGGCGGGTATCCTACAATGAGCAGTTCTTC
>.|TRBD2|TRBV6-5|TRBJ2-7
CASSRTSGGYEQYF
TGTGCCAGCAGCAGAACTAGCGGGGGCTACGAGCAGTACTTC
>.|.|TRBV19|TRBJ2-5
CASSIVGGDLETQYF
TGTGCCAGTAGTATTGTGGGGGGCGATTTAGAGACCCAGTACTTC
>.|.|TRBV28|TRBJ2-2
CASSLATGELFF
TGTGCCAGCAGTTTGGCCACCGGGGAGCTGTTTTTT
>.|TRBD1|TRBV2|TRBJ1-1
CASSPGTVFVSEAFF
TGTGCCAGCAGTCCGGGGACAGTTTTTGTCTCTGAAGCTTTCTTT
>.|.|TRBV28|TRBJ1-1
CASSLEMNTEAFF
TGTGCCAGCAGTCTCGAGATGAACACTGAAGCTTTCTTT
>.|TRBD1|TRBV7-2|TRBJ2-6
CASSDRVLSGANVLTF
TGTGCCAGCAGCGACAGGGTACTCTCTGGGGCCAACGTCCTGACTTTC
>.|.|TRBV7-4|TRBJ1-1
CASSLALSGTGRAEAFF
TGTGCCAGCAGCTTAGCGCTATCGGGTACAGGGCGGGCTGAAGCTTTCTTT
>.|TRBD1|TRBV11-2|TRBJ2-1
CASSYYRDRGINEQFF
TGTGCCAGCAGCTACTACCGGGACAGGGGTATCAATGAGCAGTTCTTC
>once|.|TRBV4-1|TRBJ2-7
CASSQDRTYEQYF
TGCGCCAGCAGCCAAGACCGGACCTACGAGCAGTACTTC
>few|.|TRBV15|TRBJ1-3
CATSLDISGNTIYF
TGTGCCACCAGCTTGGACATCTCTGGAAACACCATATATTTT
>.|TRBD1|TRBV28|TRBJ1-5
CASGTPGQGNQPQHF
TGTGCCAGCGGCACGCCGGGACAGGGGAATCAGCCCCAGCATTTT
>.|.|TRBV9|TRBJ2-3
CASSGEITDTQYF
TGTGCCAGCAGCGGGGAAATCACAGATACGCAGTATTTT
>.|TRBD1|TRBV10-3|TRBJ1-1
CAISVTGEDRNTEAFF
TGTGCCATCAGTGTGACAGGGGAAGATAGGAACACTGAAGCTTTCTTT
>few|.|TRBV6-1|TRBJ2-7
CASSDWLRAAYEQYF
TGTGCCAGCAGTGATTGGCTACGGGCCGCCTACGAGCAGTACTTC
>.|.|TRBV6-1|TRBJ1-3
CASSKTDSGNTIYF
TGTGCCAGCAGTAAGACCGATTCTGGAAACACCATATATTTT
>.|.|TRBV18|TRBJ1-2
CASSPPVLNYGYTF
TGTGCCAGCTCACCACCGGTACTCAACTATGGCTACACCTTC
>few|.|TRBV27|TRBJ1-3
CASSSSGLLGSGNTIYF
TGTGCCAGCAGTTCCTCGGGACTTTTAGGCTCTGGAAACACCATATATTTT
>.|.|TRBV2|TRBJ1-4
CASSGQGPATNEKLFF
TGTGCCAGCAGTGGTCAGGGACCCGCAACTAATGAAAAACTGTTTTTT
>.|.|TRBV18|TRBJ1-2
CASSPGAAVNYGYTF
TGTGCCAGCTCTCCCGGGGCAGCAGTTAACTATGGCTACACCTTC
>.|.|TRBV12-3/TRBV12-4|TRBJ2-1
CASTKEGDRQFF
TGTGCCAGCACCAAGGAGGGGGACAGGCAGTTCTTC
>.|.|TRBV5-1|TRBJ2-1
CASSFGGDLQEQFF
TGCGCCAGCAGCTTCGGAGGGGATCTGCAAGAGCAGTTCTTC
>.|TRBD2|TRBV2|TRBJ2-3
CAIQRGTSQDTQYF
TGTGCCATTCAGCGGGGGACCTCCCAAGATACGCAGTATTTT
>.|TRBD1|TRBV4-3|TRBJ2-1
CASSRLTGVRSNEQFF
TGCGCCAGCAGCCGATTGACAGGGGTCCGATCTAATGAGCAGTTCTTC
>few|TRBD1|TRBV10-3|TRBJ1-1
CAITPTGSVDTEAFF
TGTGCCATCACCCCGACAGGGTCCGTTGACACTGAAGCTTTCTTT
>.|TRBD1|TRBV7-9|TRBJ2-2
CASSHPGQGTGELFF
TGTGCCAGCAGCCACCCCGGACAGGGAACCGGGGAGCTGTTTTTT
>.|TRBD2|TRBV27|TRBJ2-2
CASSRIAGVNTGELFF
TGTGCCAGCAGTCGCATAGCGGGGGTCAACACCGGGGAGCTGTTTTTT
>.|TRBD2|TRBV6-2/TRBV6-3|TRBJ2-4
CASSYSLAGGNIQYF
TGTGCCAGCAGTTACTCCCTAGCGGGCGGGAACATTCAGTACTTC
>.|.|TRBV12-3/TRBV12-4|TRBJ1-1
CASSGERAFF
TGTGCCAGCAGTGGGGAACGAGCTTTCTTT
>few|.|TRBV7-8|TRBJ2-5
CASTTAWGAEEETQYF
TGTGCCAGCACCACCGCCTGGGGGGCCGAGGAGGAGACCCAGTACTTC
>.|.|TRBV5-4|TRBJ2-3
CASSLEGGVTDTQYF
TGTGCCAGCAGCTTGGAGGGCGGGGTGACAGATACGCAGTATTTT
>once|TRBD2|TRBV4-3|TRBJ2-2
CASSQEGGLATGELFF
TGCGCCAGCAGCCAAGAGGGGGGACTAGCAACCGGGGAGCTGTTTTTT
>.|.|TRBV5-4|TRBJ1-6
CASSLQGQGSPLHF
TGTGCCAGCAGCTTGCAGGGGCAAGGATCACCCCTCCACTTT
>.|.|TRBV7-3|TRBJ1-1
CASSSQQNTEAFF
TGTGCCAGCAGCTCGCAGCAGAACACTGAAGCTTTCTTT
>.|TRBD1|TRBV4-2|TRBJ2-2
CASSQVGTGDTGELFF
TGTGCCAGCAGCCAAGTCGGGACAGGCGACACCGGGGAGCTGTTTTTT
>once|.|TRBV19|TRBJ1-6
CASSRRLGGGADSPLHF
TGTGCCAGTAGTCGGCGTTTAGGGGGGGGCGCGGATTCACCCCTCCACTTT
>few|.|TRBV27|TRBJ2-2
CASSFYNTGELFF
TGTGCCAGCAGTTTCTACAACACCGGGGAGCTGTTTTTT
>.|TRBD1|TRBV5-1|TRBJ2-3
CASSFYSNPKGASRLNTQYF
TGCGCCAGCAGCTTCTACTCGAATCCTAAGGGGGCCTCTAGACTCAATACGCAGTATTTT
>few|.|TRBV6-5|TRBJ1-6
CASSYSTGSYNSPLHF
TGTGCCAGCAGTTACTCGACGGGGTCCTATAATTCACCCCTCCACTTT